What follows are 8 T cell receptor beta chains derived from one specimen sequenced in a study of blood T cell repertoires in COVID-19. Sequencing used immunoSEQ multiplex PCR; TCRdb keeps in-frame clones, though not all of them. The table records some 400,000 clones, around 87% of them present only once. Sequenced sample: PBMCs or T cells enriched from blood (not recorded which). The receptors come from a young man who had recovered from COVID-19.

This chain connects TRBV7-2 to TRBJ2-4; 9 bases are shared with TRBD1. J gave up 4 bases and V 4 bases, and 5 bases lay outside the gene matches. The V gene's germline CDR1 is SGHTA and CDR2 FQGNSA. This CDR3 comprises 15 residues. CDR3 sequence (DNA): TGTGCCAGCAGCTGGGACAGGGTATCAAAAAACATTCAGTACTTC. This encodes CASSWDRVSKNIQYF.

The V gene is TRBV27, the J gene TRBJ2-1; 11 bases agree with TRBD2. Germline CDR1 and CDR2: MNHEY and SMNVEV (reference sequence). This CDR3 region has 15 residues. V dropped 7 bases and J dropped 5; count of bases not matched to a gene: 7. The CDR3 DNA is TGTGCCAGCACCATGGGACTAGCGGCCAACAATGAGCAGTTCTTC. Translation gives CASTMGLAANNEQFF.

CDR3 coding DNA: TGCGCCAGCAGCCAAGAGACAGGGGGCGAGCAGTACTTC. Translating it yields CASSQETGGEQYF. The chain employs TRBV4-1 and TRBJ2-7; TRBD1 aligns across 9 bases. The CDR3 consists of 13 residues. Germline V gives CDR1 MGHRA, CDR2 YSYEKL. V shed 0 bases, J shed 6 bases, and the junction held 0 bases outside the gene matches.

The V and J genes are TRBV6-5 and TRBJ1-2, with 7 bases aligning to TRBD1. There are 13 residues in the CDR3. The V gene end was trimmed by 7 bases and the J gene end by 6 bases; junction bases not matched to a gene: 8. Germline CDR1 is MNHEY and CDR2 is SVGAGI. The CDR3 DNA reads TGTGCCAGCAAGTCGACAGGGAAGGATGGCTACACCTTC. It encodes CASKSTGKDGYTF.

This clone was observed once. CDR3 nucleotide sequence: TGTGCCTGGAGAAAACAGACAGGGCTCTCCTACGAGCAGTACTTC. This sequence encodes CAWRKQTGLSYEQYF. J is TRBJ2-7 and V is TRBV30; TRBD1 matches 7 bases. Germline-derived CDR1 and CDR2 are GTSNPN and SVGIG (reference sequence). The trim removed 3 bases at V and 0 bases at J, leaving 8 bases unmatched. CDR3 length equals 15 residues.

This chain joins TRBV5-5 and TRBJ2-5; D may be TRBD1 (6 bases). The V end was cut by 3 bases, the J end by 4 bases, with 16 bases between. Germline assignment: CDR1 SGHKS and CDR2 YYEKEE (reference sequence). The CDR3 contains 15 residues. The CDR3 region is CASSSLQGMGETQYF. CDR3 bases: TGTGCCAGCAGCTCCTTACAGGGAATGGGAGAGACCCAGTACTTC.

V and J are TRBV4-2 and TRBJ2-7; TRBD1 matches at 8 bases. V lost 3 bases, J lost 6 bases, and 4 bases stayed unmatched. Per the germline V gene, CDR1 is LGHNA and CDR2 is YNFKEQ. There are 13 residues in the CDR3. This chain's CDR3 is CASSQTGAGEQYF. The CDR3 region has the DNA TGTGCCAGCAGCCAGACAGGGGCGGGCGAGCAGTACTTC.

The V gene is TRBV4-1, the J gene TRBJ2-7, with a possible D match to TRBD2 (6 bases). Germline CDR1 MGHRA, CDR2 YSYEKL. V lost 0 bases, J lost 0 bases, and 18 bases lay in between. CDR3 length: 18 residues. CDR3: CASSQDLHSGGLSYEQYF. In nucleotides, the CDR3 is TGCGCCAGCAGCCAAGATTTACATAGCGGAGGACTCTCCTACGAGCAGTACTTC.